This is a list of T cell receptor beta chains from one sample in a study of cytomegalovirus exposure and HLA in healthy donors. Data came from immunoSEQ multiplex PCR; TCRdb stores just in-frame clones and leaves some out. This sample carries under 200,000 clones, with 2% to 2.5% going to the ten biggest clones. Material: PBMCs. The receptors here all came from a man aged 25-40 years in good health and CMV-seronegative. CDR3s include the opening cysteine and the closing phenylalanine or tryptophan. The D gene is left open where the match is weak.

v_gene: TRBV5-4; j_gene: TRBJ1-1; d_gene: TRBD1; CDR3nt: TGTGCCAGCAGCTCAGACCAGGGGGCTTTCGGCACTGAAGCTTTCTTT; CDR3aa: CASSSDQGAFGTEAFF
v_gene: TRBV7-9; j_gene: TRBJ1-1; d_gene: NA; CDR3nt: TGTGCCAGCAGGATCCTCGCCAGGGTGAACACTGAAGCTTTCTTT; CDR3aa: CASRILARVNTEAFF
v_gene: TRBV10-1; j_gene: TRBJ2-2; d_gene: TRBD1; CDR3nt: TGCGCCAGCAGTGAGTCGGTAGGGCAGGGGGACACCGGGGAGCTGTTTTTT; CDR3aa: CASSESVGQGDTGELFF
v_gene: TRBV7-6; j_gene: TRBJ2-7; d_gene: NA; CDR3nt: TGTGCCAGCAGCTCAAGGAGCTCCTACGAGCAGTACTTC; CDR3aa: CASSSRSSYEQYF
v_gene: TRBV13; j_gene: TRBJ2-1; d_gene: TRBD2; CDR3nt: TGTGCCAGCAGCTTAGAAGGGCGGGAGTTAGACAATGAGCAGTTCTTC; CDR3aa: CASSLEGRELDNEQFF
v_gene: TRBV11-2; j_gene: TRBJ2-7; d_gene: TRBD2; CDR3nt: TGTGCCAGCAGCTTATCCGGGACTAGCAACTACGAGCAGTACTTC; CDR3aa: CASSLSGTSNYEQYF
v_gene: TRBV20-1; j_gene: TRBJ1-1; d_gene: NA; CDR3nt: TGCAGTGCCACACCTAACACTGAAGCTTTCTTT; CDR3aa: CSATPNTEAFF
v_gene: TRBV5-8; j_gene: TRBJ2-1; d_gene: NA; CDR3nt: TGTGCCAGCAGCTTCAGGGCGTATGCCCAGTTCTTC; CDR3aa: CASSFRAYAQFF
v_gene: TRBV28; j_gene: TRBJ1-2; d_gene: NA; CDR3nt: TGTGCCAGCAGTTTAGAACAGGGCTACTATGGCTACACCTTC; CDR3aa: CASSLEQGYYGYTF
v_gene: TRBV9; j_gene: TRBJ2-5; d_gene: NA; CDR3nt: TGTGCCAGCAGCGGTCGAACGGGGGTAGAGACCCAGTACTTC; CDR3aa: CASSGRTGVETQYF
v_gene: TRBV29-1; j_gene: TRBJ2-7; d_gene: TRBD1; CDR3nt: TGCAGCGTTGGCGGAACCGGGACAGGCCCCTACGAGCAGTACTTC; CDR3aa: CSVGGTGTGPYEQYF
v_gene: TRBV5-1; j_gene: TRBJ1-3; d_gene: NA; CDR3nt: TGCGCCAGCAGCTTGTTTTCAGGGCCCTCTGGAAACACCATATATTTT; CDR3aa: CASSLFSGPSGNTIYF
v_gene: TRBV29-1; j_gene: TRBJ1-1; d_gene: TRBD1; CDR3nt: TGCAGCGTTGATACAGGGGTGAACACTGAAGCTTTCTTT; CDR3aa: CSVDTGVNTEAFF
v_gene: TRBV27; j_gene: TRBJ1-1; d_gene: NA; CDR3nt: TGTGCCAGCAGTTTATCGTTCGGGGGGGGAAGGATGTCTGAAGCTTTCTTT; CDR3aa: CASSLSFGGGRMSEAFF
v_gene: TRBV7-9; j_gene: TRBJ1-1; d_gene: TRBD1; CDR3nt: TGTGCCAGCAGCTTAATACAGGGGGAAAACACTGAAGCTTTCTTT; CDR3aa: CASSLIQGENTEAFF
v_gene: TRBV11-2; j_gene: TRBJ2-5; d_gene: NA; CDR3nt: TGTGCCAGCAGCCCCGGGGGGCTACAGTACTTC; CDR3aa: CASSPGGLQYF
v_gene: TRBV6-5; j_gene: TRBJ1-4; d_gene: NA; CDR3nt: TGTGCCAGCACCCTCCGATCACCAGGCCAACTGTTTTTT; CDR3aa: CASTLRSPGQLFF
v_gene: TRBV30; j_gene: TRBJ2-2; d_gene: TRBD2; CDR3nt: TGTGCCTGGAGTTGGGCTAGCGGGAGTATCTCCGGGGAGCTGTTTTTT; CDR3aa: CAWSWASGSISGELFF
v_gene: TRBV28; j_gene: TRBJ1-5; d_gene: NA; CDR3nt: TGTGCCAGCTGCGAGGGCGTTCAGCCCCAGCATTTT; CDR3aa: CASCEGVQPQHF
v_gene: TRBV4-1; j_gene: TRBJ2-6; d_gene: NA; CDR3nt: TGCGCCAGCAGCCAAGAGGAAATTGAGGGAAGGGTGATTGGGGCCAACGTCCTGACTTTC; CDR3aa: CASSQEEIEGRVIGANVLTF
v_gene: TRBV19; j_gene: TRBJ2-1; d_gene: TRBD2; CDR3nt: TGTGCCAGTAGTATCCAGGCTAGCGGGTTTAATGAGCAGTTCTTC; CDR3aa: CASSIQASGFNEQFF
v_gene: TRBV7-9; j_gene: TRBJ2-1; d_gene: TRBD1; CDR3nt: TGTGCCAGCAGCCGGACAGGAGAAACCTACAATGAGCAGTTCTTC; CDR3aa: CASSRTGETYNEQFF
v_gene: TRBV11-1; j_gene: TRBJ1-2; d_gene: NA; CDR3nt: TGTGCCAGCAGCTTAGGACAGTCATATGGCTACACCTTC; CDR3aa: CASSLGQSYGYTF
v_gene: TRBV18; j_gene: TRBJ1-1; d_gene: NA; CDR3nt: TGTGCCAGCTCACCAAGGAGGGACACTGAAGCTTTCTTT; CDR3aa: CASSPRRDTEAFF
v_gene: TRBV27; j_gene: TRBJ2-5; d_gene: TRBD1; CDR3nt: TGTGCCAGCAGTTTAACCCCGGACAGGGAAGAGACCCAGTACTTC; CDR3aa: CASSLTPDREETQYF
v_gene: TRBV5-1; j_gene: TRBJ1-5; d_gene: TRBD1; CDR3nt: TGCGCCAGCAGCCCGACAGGGGATCAGCCCCAGCATTTT; CDR3aa: CASSPTGDQPQHF
v_gene: TRBV2; j_gene: TRBJ2-7; d_gene: TRBD1; CDR3nt: TGTGCCAGCAGTGATATGGGACAGGGGCCCCCCGAGCAGTACTTC; CDR3aa: CASSDMGQGPPEQYF
v_gene: TRBV6-1; j_gene: TRBJ2-3; d_gene: TRBD2; CDR3nt: TGTGCCAGCAGTCCTCTGGGGAGGGACACAGATACGCAGTATTTT; CDR3aa: CASSPLGRDTDTQYF